The clone carrying this TCR beta chain was observed once. The CDR3 extends over 16 amino acids. Trimming removed 2 bases from V and 0 bases from J, with 11 bases in between. The germline V gene has CDR1 KGHSH and CDR2 LQKENI. The data belong to a study of T cell changes during pregnancy in multiple sclerosis. TCRdb's copy holds only in-frame clones and misses some; the assay was immunoSEQ multiplex PCR. The sample holds 57,000 or so clones, approximately 91% seen once. The clonotype originates from a female donor with multiple sclerosis, enrolled in a pregnancy study. The V gene is TRBV18, the J gene TRBJ1-5; D gene uncertain. This material consisted of peripheral blood, taken in the first trimester of pregnancy. CDR3 sequence: CASSPTGINSNQPQHF. CDR3 sequence (DNA): TGTGCCAGCTCACCAACCGGGATTAATAGCAATCAGCCCCAGCATTTT.